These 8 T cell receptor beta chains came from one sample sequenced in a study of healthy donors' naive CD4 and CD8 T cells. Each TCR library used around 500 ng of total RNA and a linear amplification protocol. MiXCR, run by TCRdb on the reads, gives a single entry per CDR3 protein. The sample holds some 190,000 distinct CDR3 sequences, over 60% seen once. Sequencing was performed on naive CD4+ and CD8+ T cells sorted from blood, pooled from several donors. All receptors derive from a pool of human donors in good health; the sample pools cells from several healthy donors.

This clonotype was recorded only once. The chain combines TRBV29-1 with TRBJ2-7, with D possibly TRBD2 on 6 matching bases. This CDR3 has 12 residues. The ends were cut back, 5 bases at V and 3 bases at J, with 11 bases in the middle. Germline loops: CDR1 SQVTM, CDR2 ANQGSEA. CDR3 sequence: CSVLVRGYEQYF. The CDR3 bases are TGCAGCGTTTTAGTGCGGGGCTACGAGCAGTACTTC.

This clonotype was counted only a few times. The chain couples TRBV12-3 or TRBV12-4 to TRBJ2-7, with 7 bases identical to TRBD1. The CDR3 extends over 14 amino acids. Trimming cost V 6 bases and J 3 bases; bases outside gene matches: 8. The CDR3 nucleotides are TGTGCCAGCAGCGCAGGGGGATTAGGCTACGAGCAGTACTTC. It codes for CASSAGGLGYEQYF.

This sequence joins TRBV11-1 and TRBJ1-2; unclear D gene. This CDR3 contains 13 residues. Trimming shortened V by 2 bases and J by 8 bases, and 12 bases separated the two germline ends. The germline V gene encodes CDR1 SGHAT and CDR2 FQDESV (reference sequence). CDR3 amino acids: CASSLIGAGGYTF. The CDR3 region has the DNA TGTGCCAGCAGCTTAATAGGTGCAGGCGGCTACACCTTC.

The CDR3 DNA follows: TGTGCCTGGCAGACTAGCGGGACCTCCTACGAGCAGTACTTC. It is translated as CAWQTSGTSYEQYF. The chain uses TRBV30 and TRBJ2-7; 11 positions agree with TRBD2. V was pared by 5 bases and J by 0 bases, with 3 bases of the junction left unmatched. The CDR3 consists of 14 residues. CDR1 and CDR2 from the germline V gene are GTSNPN and SVGIG (reference sequence).

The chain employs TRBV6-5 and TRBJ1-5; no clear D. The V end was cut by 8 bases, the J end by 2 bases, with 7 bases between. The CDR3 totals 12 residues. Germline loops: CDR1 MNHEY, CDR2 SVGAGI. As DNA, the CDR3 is TGTGCCAGCCGAAGAGGCAATCAGCCCCAGCATTTT. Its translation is CASRRGNQPQHF.

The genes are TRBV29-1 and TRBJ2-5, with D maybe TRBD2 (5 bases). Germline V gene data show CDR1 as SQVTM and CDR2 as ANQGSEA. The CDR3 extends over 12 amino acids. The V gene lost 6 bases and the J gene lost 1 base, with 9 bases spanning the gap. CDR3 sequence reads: CSVGRPQETQYF. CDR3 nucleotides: TGCAGCGTGGGGAGACCCCAAGAGACCCAGTACTTC.

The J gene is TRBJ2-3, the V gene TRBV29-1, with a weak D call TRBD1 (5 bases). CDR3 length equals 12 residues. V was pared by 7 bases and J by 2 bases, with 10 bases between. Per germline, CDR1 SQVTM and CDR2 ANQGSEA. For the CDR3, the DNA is TGCAGCGCCAAGACAGACACAGATACGCAGTATTTT. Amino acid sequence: CSAKTDTDTQYF.

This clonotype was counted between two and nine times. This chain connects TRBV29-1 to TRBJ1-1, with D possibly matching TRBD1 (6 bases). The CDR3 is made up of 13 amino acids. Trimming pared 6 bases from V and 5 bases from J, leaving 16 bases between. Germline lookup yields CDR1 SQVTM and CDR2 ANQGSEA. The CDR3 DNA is TGCAGCGTCGGCCGGGGGGCCGGAACTGAAGCTTTCTTT. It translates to CSVGRGAGTEAFF.